This record concerns one T cell receptor (beta chain) sequence. Per the original data handling: Estimated nucleated cell counts came from reference gene primer amplification. Clones were sequenced by immunoSEQ multiplex PCR, and TCRdb holds only the in-frame ones, with some missing. V, J and clone size are those of that table, while D and trimming were read from the DNA. The data hold approximately 150,000 clones, with roughly 85% observed a single time. This specimen comes from a study of blood T cell repertoires in COVID-19. On the study more broadly: The United States, Italy and Spain were the sources of the acute and convalescent COVID-19 samples. Nucleic acid was either cDNA or gDNA, and it came from T cells, B-cell-depleted T cells, or PBMCs.

The sequencing sample was made of peripheral blood. This receptor was obtained from a man between 40 and 49 years old with acute or convalescent COVID-19.

For the CDR3, the DNA is TGTGCCAGCAGCTTTAGGTCGCGGGGTGGATTTGAGCAGTTCTTC. Protein product: CASSFRSRGGFEQFF. V and J are TRBV11-3 and TRBJ2-1, with D perhaps matching TRBD2 (6 bases). The V end lost 3 bases, the J end lost 9 bases, and 18 bases lay between the germline ends. The CDR3 runs to 15 residues. The germline gives CDR1 SGHNT, CDR2 YENEEA. The variable domain in full, completed from reference TRBV11-3 and TRBJ2-1, reads EAGVVQSPRYKIIEKKQPVAFWCNPISGHNTLYWYLQNLGQGPELLIRYENEEAVDDSQLPKDRFSAERLKGVDSTLKIQPAELGDSAVYLCASSFRSRGGFEQFFGPGTRLTVL.